A selection of T cell receptor beta chains follows, all from one sample in a study of blood T cell repertoires in COVID-19. Using immunoSEQ multiplex PCR, the repertoire was profiled, and TCRdb retains in-frame clones only, with some absent. The sample carries fewer than 450,000 clones, about nine tenths recorded once. Sequences were obtained from peripheral blood. These receptor sequences come from a woman between 50 and 59 years old with COVID-19, enrolled during active disease. The CDR3 runs from the conserved cysteine through the conserved F or W. A D gene is named only where the DNA matches it firmly. Clone size is stated in some rows and not others, as once, few, many or a class when expanded.

v_gene	d_gene	abundance	j_gene	CDR3nt	CDR3aa
TRBV6-5	TRBD1	few	TRBJ1-4	TGTGCCAGCAGTTACTCGTCAGGGGGTTTTAATGAAAAACTGTTTTTT	CASSYSSGGFNEKLFF
TRBV9	-	-	TRBJ1-2	TGTGCCAGCAGCGTAGACAGTCTCTATGGCTACACCTTC	CASSVDSLYGYTF
TRBV20-1	TRBD2	-	TRBJ2-2	TGCAGTGCTAGTGGGAGGGCGAACACCGGGGAGCTGTTTTTT	CSASGRANTGELFF
TRBV13	TRBD2	-	TRBJ2-3	TGTGCCAGCAGCGGCGGACTAGCGGGATCCGGTACGCAGTATTTT	CASSGGLAGSGTQYF
TRBV6-5	TRBD2	-	TRBJ2-7	TGTGCCACCCTCTCGGGGGGGGAGCAGTACTTC	CATLSGGEQYF
TRBV24-1	TRBD2	-	TRBJ2-7	TGTGCCACCAGTGATTCGATAGCGGGGTCCTACGAGCAGTACTTC	CATSDSIAGSYEQYF
TRBV3-1/TRBV3-2	TRBD1	-	TRBJ2-1	TGTGCCAGCAGCCAAGAGACAGGGCCCGGCAATGAGCAGTTCTTC	CASSQETGPGNEQFF
TRBV9	TRBD2	-	TRBJ2-3	TGTGCCAGCAGCTTCAACGGGGGGAGCACAGATACGCAGTATTTT	CASSFNGGSTDTQYF
TRBV19	TRBD1	-	TRBJ1-2	TGTGCCAGTAGTCTCTCTGGGACAGGGGGCGTAATCCATGGCTACACCTTC	CASSLSGTGGVIHGYTF
TRBV5-1	TRBD2	-	TRBJ2-3	TGCGCCAGCCAAGGCCGGACTAGTCCCACAGATACGCAGTATTTT	CASQGRTSPTDTQYF
TRBV7-2	TRBD1	-	TRBJ2-2	TGTGCCAGCAGCTCTACAGGGGGCACCGGGGAGCTGTTTTTT	CASSSTGGTGELFF
TRBV5-1	-	-	TRBJ2-1	TGCGCCAGCAGCCGAGGCTCCTACAATGAGCAGTTCTTC	CASSRGSYNEQFF
TRBV3-1/TRBV3-2	TRBD1	-	TRBJ2-1	TGTGCCAGCAGCCAAGGGACAGGGTCGTTCTTC	CASSQGTGSFF